Below are 26 T cell receptor beta chains sequenced from a single sample in a study of blood T cell repertoires in COVID-19 (TCRdb year 2020). The library was made by the immunoSEQ multiplex PCR assay. The clones in this table, taken by TCRdb from immuneACCESS, are in-frame only. Not every clone is retained; where verified, under half of the shortfall comes from an unresolved V gene, and the cause of the rest is unknown. The sample records 84,000 or so clones, about 81% of which are singletons. Around an eighth of the sample belongs to the ten largest clones. Specimen: peripheral blood. Receptors were obtained from a human donor in a cohort sampled during active COVID-19.

The V call is TRBV7-9, the J call TRBJ1-5; D uncertain. This CDR3 region has 15 residues. The V end was cut by 6 bases, the J end by 7 bases, with 19 bases between. The germline V gene encodes CDR1 SEHNR and CDR2 FQNEAQ (reference sequence). The CDR3 DNA follows: TGTGCCAGCAGTCGTGACACATCCGGAGGGCAGCCCCAGCATTTT. Translating it yields CASSRDTSGGQPQHF.

The chain has TRBV30 and TRBJ1-1; TRBD1 matches 9 bases. Trimming cost V 3 bases and J 4 bases; bases outside gene matches: 6. CDR3 size: 14 residues. CDR1 GTSNPN and CDR2 SVGIG come from the germline V gene (reference sequence). CDR3 sequence: CAWRQGARGTEAFF. CDR3 coding DNA: TGTGCCTGGAGACAGGGGGCGAGGGGCACTGAAGCTTTCTTT.

The chain uses TRBV5-4 and TRBJ2-5; TRBD2 agrees at 11 bases. The CDR3 is made up of 15 amino acids. Germline CDR1 is SGHNT and CDR2 is YYREEE (reference sequence). The V gene end was trimmed by 2 bases and the J gene end by 0 bases; junction bases not matched to a gene: 0. The CDR3 DNA sequence: TGTGCCAGCAGCTTACTAGCGGGGGACCAAGAGACCCAGTACTTC. This codes for CASSLLAGDQETQYF.

This clone occurred once. This sequence joins TRBV24-1 and TRBJ2-3, with D possibly being TRBD1 (5 bases). The length of the CDR3 is 14 residues. Germline V gene data show CDR1 as KGHDR and CDR2 as SFDVKD. V was clipped by 5 bases and J by 3 bases, with 11 bases between them. The CDR3, as DNA: TGTGCCACCAGTGTCACAGGTATTACAGATACGCAGTATTTT. Residues: CATSVTGITDTQYF.

The CDR3 sequence is CASIPGGGREEKLFF. The CDR3 bases are TGTGCCAGCATCCCAGGGGGAGGCAGGGAGGAAAAACTGTTTTTT. The gene calls are TRBV6-5 and TRBJ1-4; 7 bases agree with TRBD1. With 7 bases clipped from V and 8 bases from J, the junction kept 13 bases outside the gene matches. CDR1 MNHEY and CDR2 SVGAGI come from the germline V gene. The CDR3 extends over 15 amino acids.

This clone was detected only once. J is TRBJ2-3 and V is TRBV5-4; TRBD1 matches 7 bases. The germline V gene encodes CDR1 SGHNT and CDR2 YYREEE (reference sequence). The CDR3 sequence is 14 residues long. V gave up 7 bases and J gave up 3 bases; unmatched junction bases: 8. The CDR3 spells CASRSNRGTDTQYF. The CDR3 DNA reads TGTGCCAGCCGGAGCAACAGGGGAACAGATACGCAGTATTTT.

The V and J genes are TRBV2 and TRBJ2-7; unclear D gene. The V gene lost 7 bases and the J gene lost 2 bases, with 9 bases spanning the gap. This CDR3 is 12 amino acids long. In germline, CDR1 is SNHLY, CDR2 FYNNEI. CDR3 nucleotides: TGTGCCAGCACCCCCCGTCCCTACGAGCAGTACTTC. Translation gives CASTPRPYEQYF.

This clone appeared a single time. The gene calls are TRBV7-9 and TRBJ1-1, with unresolved D. The CDR3 contains 11 residues. Trimming removed 10 bases from V and 0 bases from J, with 6 bases in between. Germline V gives CDR1 SEHNR, CDR2 FQNEAQ (reference sequence). The CDR3 nucleotides are TGTGCCACCCAGATGAACACTGAAGCTTTCTTT. Protein sequence: CATQMNTEAFF. Variable domain in full (rest from reference TRBV7-9 and TRBJ1-1): DTGVSQNPRHKITKRGQNVTFRCDPISEHNRLYWYRQTLGQGPEFLTYFQNEAQLEKSRLLSDRFSAERPKGSFSTLEIQRTEQGDSAMYLCATQMNTEAFFGQGTRLTVV.

The rearrangement joins TRBV3-1 (or the pseudogene TRBV3-2) to TRBJ1-1, with D maybe TRBD1 (6 bases). Germline V gene data show CDR1 as LGHDT and CDR2 as YNNKEL (reference sequence). This CDR3 comprises 14 residues. Trimming pared 5 bases from V and 0 bases from J, leaving 10 bases between. CDR3 loop: CASSSRDMNTEAFF. The CDR3 bases are TGTGCCAGCAGCTCCAGGGACATGAACACTGAAGCTTTCTTT.

This clone was observed a handful of times. V usage is TRBV30 and J usage is TRBJ1-2, with 8 bases aligning to TRBD1. The germline CDR1 and CDR2 sequences are GTSNPN and SVGIG (reference sequence). With 6 bases clipped from V and 3 bases from J, the junction kept 12 bases outside the gene matches. CDR3 length: 15 amino acids. The CDR3 here is CACKPQTGVDYGYTF. CDR3 nucleotide sequence: TGTGCCTGTAAACCCCAGACAGGGGTCGACTATGGCTACACCTTC.

The CDR3 spells CASSLYPRGLYGYTF. CDR3 DNA sequence: TGTGCCAGCAGTTTATATCCACGAGGCTTGTATGGCTACACCTTC. The chain recombines TRBV28 with TRBJ1-2; D gene uncertain. This CDR3 contains 15 residues. Per the germline V gene, CDR1 is MDHEN and CDR2 is SYDVKM. V lost 1 base to trimming and J lost 5 bases, with 14 bases between them.

Here the CDR3 DNA reads TGTGCCAGCAGCTCGGGCGGGGGGACTTTGGGAGAAAAACTGTTTTTT. Translated, it gives CASSSGGGTLGEKLFF. The rearrangement uses TRBV11-2 and TRBJ1-4; possibly TRBD1 for D (5 bases). V shed 4 bases and J shed 8 bases, with 20 bases lying between them. CDR3 size: 16 residues. Germline CDR1 and CDR2: SGHAT and FQNNGV.

This clone was picked up one time. The gene calls are TRBV3-1 (or the pseudogene TRBV3-2) and TRBJ1-4, with 7 bases fitting TRBD1. The V and J ends lost 5 bases and 14 bases, in that order; junction bases with no gene match: 17. The CDR3 extends over 15 amino acids. In germline, CDR1 is LGHDT, CDR2 YNNKEL (reference sequence). CDR3 loop: CASSKGQATSMGLFF. The CDR3 DNA reads as TGTGCCAGCAGCAAAGGACAGGCGACATCAATGGGGCTGTTTTTT.

This chain connects TRBV2 to TRBJ1-1; 7 bases match TRBD1. CDR1 and CDR2 (germline): SNHLY, FYNNEI. V trimming: 6 bases; J trimming: 5 bases; junction bases outside the gene matches: 15. CDR3 length: 16 residues. The CDR3 here is CASSGQVQGKGTEAFF. DNA of the CDR3: TGTGCCAGCAGCGGACAGGTCCAGGGGAAAGGGACTGAAGCTTTCTTT.

The chain couples TRBV4-1 to TRBJ2-5; TRBD2 matches 15 bases. The germline CDR1 and CDR2 sequences are MGHRA and YSYEKL. The CDR3 covers 17 residues. J lost 1 base, V lost 4 bases, and 4 bases had no gene match. The CDR3 protein is CASSLGLAGGLQETQYF. Written as DNA, the CDR3 is TGCGCCAGCAGCCTGGGACTAGCGGGGGGCCTCCAAGAGACCCAGTACTTC.

The chain links TRBV2 to TRBJ2-3, with 16 bases aligning to TRBD2. The CDR3 is made up of 16 amino acids. In germline, CDR1 is SNHLY, CDR2 FYNNEI. Losses at the gene ends were 6 bases for V and 4 bases for J; bases not matched to a gene: 4. As DNA, the CDR3 is TGTGCCAGCAGGGGACTAGCGGGGGGGCCGTCAGATACGCAGTATTTT. It is translated as CASRGLAGGPSDTQYF.

J is TRBJ1-4 and V is TRBV19; possibly TRBD1 for D (6 bases). This CDR3 comprises 16 residues. Trimming shortened V by 6 bases and J by 13 bases, and 27 bases separated the two germline ends. CDR1 and CDR2 from the germline V gene are LNHDA and SQIVND (reference sequence). The CDR3 spells CASSPQGGRFEEGLFF. The CDR3, as DNA: TGTGCCAGTAGCCCACAGGGAGGGCGCTTCGAAGAGGGACTGTTTTTT.

V is TRBV9 and J is TRBJ2-7; TRBD1 aligns across 10 bases. This CDR3 is 15 amino acids long. The trim removed 2 bases at V and 1 base at J, leaving 3 bases unmatched. The germline V gene has CDR1 SGDLS and CDR2 YYNGEE. The DNA of the CDR3 is TGTGCCAGCAGCGTTGGACAGGGGGTTTCCTACGAGCAGTACTTC. Protein: CASSVGQGVSYEQYF.

The rearrangement links TRBV28 to TRBJ1-2, with D maybe TRBD1 (6 bases). This CDR3 region has 17 residues. The germline V gene encodes CDR1 MDHEN and CDR2 SYDVKM. Trimming left V 2 bases short and J 7 bases short, with 23 bases between. CDR3 nucleotide sequence: TGTGCCAGCAGTTTAAAATTGGTCTGGGACAAAAGGGGTGGCTACACCTTC. Its translation is CASSLKLVWDKRGGYTF.

This clone is a singleton in its sample. The chain employs TRBV9 and TRBJ2-3, with 7 positions matching TRBD1. The CDR3 loop spans 13 amino acids. Trimming at V came to 7 bases and at J to 6 bases, leaving 8 bases not matched to a gene. Germline CDR1 is SGDLS and CDR2 is YYNGEE. The chain's CDR3 is CASRPGTEDTQYF. The CDR3 coding sequence is TGTGCCAGCCGTCCCGGGACAGAGGATACGCAGTATTTT.

The chain recombines TRBV7-2 with TRBJ2-7; 9 positions match TRBD2. Germline trimming cut 5 bases from V and 4 bases from J; bases unmatched to any gene: 12. Germline V gene sequence: CDR1 SGHTA, CDR2 FQGNSA. The CDR3 has 16 residues. The CDR3 protein is CASSTLSVAGEYEQYF. CDR3 DNA sequence: TGTGCCAGCAGCACCCTAAGCGTAGCGGGGGAATACGAGCAGTACTTC.

The J gene is TRBJ2-1, the V gene TRBV18; the match to TRBD2 covers 13 bases. The CDR3 consists of 15 residues. Germline V gene lookup returns CDR1 KGHSH and CDR2 LQKENI. V was pared by 8 bases and J by 6 bases, with 7 bases of the junction left unmatched. CDR3 DNA: TGTGCCAGCGCTGGACTAGCGGGGGAATCCAATGAGCAGTTCTTC. Translation: CASAGLAGESNEQFF. Full variable domain (outside the CDR3, taken from reference TRBV18 and TRBJ2-1): NAGVMQNPRHLVRRRGQEARLRCSPMKGHSHVYWYRQLPEEGLKFMVYLQKENIIDESGMPKERFSAEFPKEGPSILRIQQVVRGDSAAYFCASAGLAGESNEQFFGPGTRLTVL.

The rearrangement joins TRBV6-5 to TRBJ1-1, with 9 positions matching TRBD1. J lost 8 bases, V lost 5 bases, and 9 bases had no gene match. CDR3 size: 14 residues. Germline V CDR1 and CDR2: MNHEY, SVGAGI. The CDR3 region has the DNA TGTGCCAGCAGTCCGGGACAGGGACGCCGGGAAGCTTTCTTT. It translates to CASSPGQGRREAFF.

The chain couples TRBV2 to TRBJ2-5; 11 positions agree with TRBD2. CDR1 and CDR2 from the germline V gene are SNHLY and FYNNEI. V was pared by 4 bases and J by 1 base, with 5 bases of the junction left unmatched. CDR3 length: 16 amino acids. CDR3 sequence reads: CASSVRLAGPQETQYF. The CDR3 nucleotides read TGTGCCAGCAGTGTCCGACTAGCGGGACCCCAAGAGACCCAGTACTTC.

The genes are TRBV7-3 and TRBJ2-2; 8 bases are shared with TRBD2. V lost 5 bases, J lost 0 bases, and 5 bases stayed unmatched. In germline, CDR1 is SGHTA, CDR2 FQGTGA. CDR3 size: 16 residues. CDR3 nucleotides: TGTGCCAGCAGCGTCCGGGGGGGCCCGAACACCGGGGAGCTGTTTTTT. Its protein is CASSVRGGPNTGELFF.

This rearrangement joins TRBV4-1 to TRBJ1-2; 7 bases line up with TRBD1. The CDR3 extends over 14 amino acids. J gave up 8 bases and V 6 bases, and 12 bases lay outside the gene matches. Per the germline V gene, CDR1 is MGHRA and CDR2 is YSYEKL. CDR3 sequence reads: CASRGRQGPWGYTF. The CDR3 DNA is TGCGCCAGCAGGGGACGACAGGGACCCTGGGGCTACACCTTC.